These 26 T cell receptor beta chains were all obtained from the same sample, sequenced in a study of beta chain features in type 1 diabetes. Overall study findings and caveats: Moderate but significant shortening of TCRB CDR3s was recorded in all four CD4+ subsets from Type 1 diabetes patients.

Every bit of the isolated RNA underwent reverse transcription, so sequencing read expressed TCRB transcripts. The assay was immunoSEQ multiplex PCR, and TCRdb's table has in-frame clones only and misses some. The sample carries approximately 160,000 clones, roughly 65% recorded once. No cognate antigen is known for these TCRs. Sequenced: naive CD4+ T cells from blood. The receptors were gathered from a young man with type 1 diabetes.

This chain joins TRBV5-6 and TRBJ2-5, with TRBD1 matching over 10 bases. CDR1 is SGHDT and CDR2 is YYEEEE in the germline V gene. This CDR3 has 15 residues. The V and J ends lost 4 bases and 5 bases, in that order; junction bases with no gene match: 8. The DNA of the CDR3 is TGTGCCAGCAGCCTGGGGGGACAGGGGCTGGAGACCCAGTACTTC. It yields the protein CASSLGGQGLETQYF.

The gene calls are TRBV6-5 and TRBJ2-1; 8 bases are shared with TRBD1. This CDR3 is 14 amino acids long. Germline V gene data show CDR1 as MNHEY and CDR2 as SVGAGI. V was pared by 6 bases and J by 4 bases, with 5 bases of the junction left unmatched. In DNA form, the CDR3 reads TGTGCCAGCAGAAGGACAGGGACTTACAATGAGCAGTTCTTC. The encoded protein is CASRRTGTYNEQFF.

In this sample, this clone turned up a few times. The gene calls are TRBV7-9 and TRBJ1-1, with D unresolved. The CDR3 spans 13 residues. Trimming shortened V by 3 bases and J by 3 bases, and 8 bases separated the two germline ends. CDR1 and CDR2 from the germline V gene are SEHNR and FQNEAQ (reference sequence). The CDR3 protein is CASSFQIDTEAFF. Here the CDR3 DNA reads TGTGCCAGCAGCTTCCAGATAGACACTGAAGCTTTCTTT.

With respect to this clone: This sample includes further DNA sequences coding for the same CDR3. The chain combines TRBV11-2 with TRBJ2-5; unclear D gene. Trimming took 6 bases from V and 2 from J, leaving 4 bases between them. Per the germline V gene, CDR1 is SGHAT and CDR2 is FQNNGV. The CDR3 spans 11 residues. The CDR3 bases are TGTGCCAGCAGGAGACAAGAGACCCAGTACTTC. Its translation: CASRRQETQYF.

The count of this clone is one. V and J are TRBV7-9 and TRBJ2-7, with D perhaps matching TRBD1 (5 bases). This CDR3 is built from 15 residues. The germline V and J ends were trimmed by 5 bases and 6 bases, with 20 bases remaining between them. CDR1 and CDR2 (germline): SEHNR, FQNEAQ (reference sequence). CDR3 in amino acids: CASSEPQGKGSEQYF. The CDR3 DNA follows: TGTGCCAGCAGCGAACCTCAGGGAAAAGGCTCCGAGCAGTACTTC.

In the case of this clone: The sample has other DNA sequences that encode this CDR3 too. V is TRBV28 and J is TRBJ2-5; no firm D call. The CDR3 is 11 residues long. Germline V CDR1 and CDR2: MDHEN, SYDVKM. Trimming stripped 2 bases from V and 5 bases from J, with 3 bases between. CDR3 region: CASSLRETQYF. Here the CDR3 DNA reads TGTGCCAGCAGTTTAAGGGAGACCCAGTACTTC.

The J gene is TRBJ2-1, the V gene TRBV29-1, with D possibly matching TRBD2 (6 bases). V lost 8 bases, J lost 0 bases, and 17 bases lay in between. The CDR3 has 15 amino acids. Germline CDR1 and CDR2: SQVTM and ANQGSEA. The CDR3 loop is CSSPMGGSSYNEQFF. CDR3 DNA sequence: TGCAGCTCCCCTATGGGGGGATCCTCCTACAATGAGCAGTTCTTC.

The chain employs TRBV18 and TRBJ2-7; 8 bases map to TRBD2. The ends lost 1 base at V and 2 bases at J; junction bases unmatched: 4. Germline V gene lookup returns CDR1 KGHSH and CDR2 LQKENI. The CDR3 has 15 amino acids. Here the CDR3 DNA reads TGTGCCAGCTCACCACTAGCGGGGTCCGCCTACGAGCAGTACTTC. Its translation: CASSPLAGSAYEQYF.

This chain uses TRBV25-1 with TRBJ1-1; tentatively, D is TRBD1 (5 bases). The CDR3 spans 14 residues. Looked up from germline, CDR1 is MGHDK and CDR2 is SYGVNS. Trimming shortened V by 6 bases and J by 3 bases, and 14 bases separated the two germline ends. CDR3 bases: TGTGCCAGCAGGTGGGGGTCAGTTGACACTGAAGCTTTCTTT. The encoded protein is CASRWGSVDTEAFF.

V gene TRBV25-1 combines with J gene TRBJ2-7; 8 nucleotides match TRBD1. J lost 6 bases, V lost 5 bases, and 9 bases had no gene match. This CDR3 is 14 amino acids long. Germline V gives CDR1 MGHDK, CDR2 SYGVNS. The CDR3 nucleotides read TGTGCCAGCAGTCCCCGATCGGACAGGGCCGAGCAGTACTTC. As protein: CASSPRSDRAEQYF.

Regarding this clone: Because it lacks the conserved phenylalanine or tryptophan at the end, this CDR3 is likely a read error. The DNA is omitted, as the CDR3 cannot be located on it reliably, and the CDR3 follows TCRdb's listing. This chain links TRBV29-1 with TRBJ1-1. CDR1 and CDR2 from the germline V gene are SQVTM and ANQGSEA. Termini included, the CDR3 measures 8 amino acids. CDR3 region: CSVLRLEG.

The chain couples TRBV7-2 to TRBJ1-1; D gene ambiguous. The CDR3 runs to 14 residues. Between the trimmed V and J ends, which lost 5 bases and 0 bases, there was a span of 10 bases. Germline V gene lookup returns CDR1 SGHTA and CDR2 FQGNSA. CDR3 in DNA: TGTGCCAGCAGCGCCCGGGTGCTGAACACTGAAGCTTTCTTT. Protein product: CASSARVLNTEAFF.

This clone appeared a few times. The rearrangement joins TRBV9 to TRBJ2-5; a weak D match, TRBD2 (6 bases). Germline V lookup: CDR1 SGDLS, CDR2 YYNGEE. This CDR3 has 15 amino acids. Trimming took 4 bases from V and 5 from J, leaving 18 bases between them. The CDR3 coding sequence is TGTGCCAGCAGCCTCATTGGGCAGGAGGGGGAGACCCAGTACTTC. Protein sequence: CASSLIGQEGETQYF.

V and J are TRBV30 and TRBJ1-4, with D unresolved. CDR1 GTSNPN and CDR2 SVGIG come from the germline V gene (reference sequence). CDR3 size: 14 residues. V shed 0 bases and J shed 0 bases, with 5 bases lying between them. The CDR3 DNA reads TGTGCCTGGAGTGTGGAATCAACTAATGAAAAACTGTTTTTT. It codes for CAWSVESTNEKLFF.

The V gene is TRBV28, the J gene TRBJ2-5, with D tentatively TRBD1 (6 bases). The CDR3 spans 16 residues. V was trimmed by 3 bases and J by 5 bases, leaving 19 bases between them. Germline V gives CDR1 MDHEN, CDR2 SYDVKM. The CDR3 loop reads CASSFQITGTRETQYF. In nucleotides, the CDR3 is TGTGCCAGCAGTTTCCAAATCACCGGGACACGGGAGACCCAGTACTTC.

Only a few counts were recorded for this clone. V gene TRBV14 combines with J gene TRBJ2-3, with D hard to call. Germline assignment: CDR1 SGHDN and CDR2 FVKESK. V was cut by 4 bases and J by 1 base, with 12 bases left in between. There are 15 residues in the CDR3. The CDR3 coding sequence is TGTGCCAGCAGCCCCATCCCCCGGGGCACAGATACGCAGTATTTT. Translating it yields CASSPIPRGTDTQYF.

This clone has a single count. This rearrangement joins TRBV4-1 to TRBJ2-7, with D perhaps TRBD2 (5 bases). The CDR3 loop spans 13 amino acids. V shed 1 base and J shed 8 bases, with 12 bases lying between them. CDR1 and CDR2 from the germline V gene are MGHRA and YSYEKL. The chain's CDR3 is CASSQGGGIKQYF. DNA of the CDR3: TGCGCCAGCAGCCAAGGAGGAGGCATAAAGCAGTACTTC.

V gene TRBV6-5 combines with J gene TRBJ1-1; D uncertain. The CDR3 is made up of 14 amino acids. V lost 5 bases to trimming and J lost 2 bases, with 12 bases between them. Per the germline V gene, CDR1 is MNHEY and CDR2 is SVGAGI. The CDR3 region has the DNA TGTGCCAGCAGTGTCAGTGTGAGCAACACTGAAGCTTTCTTT. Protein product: CASSVSVSNTEAFF.

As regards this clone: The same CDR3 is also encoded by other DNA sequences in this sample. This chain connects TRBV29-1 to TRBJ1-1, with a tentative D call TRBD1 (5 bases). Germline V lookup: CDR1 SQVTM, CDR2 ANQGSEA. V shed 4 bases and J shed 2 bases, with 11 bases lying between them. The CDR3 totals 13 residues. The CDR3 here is CSVGRGQNTEAFF. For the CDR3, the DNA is TGCAGCGTTGGCCGAGGACAAAACACTGAAGCTTTCTTT.

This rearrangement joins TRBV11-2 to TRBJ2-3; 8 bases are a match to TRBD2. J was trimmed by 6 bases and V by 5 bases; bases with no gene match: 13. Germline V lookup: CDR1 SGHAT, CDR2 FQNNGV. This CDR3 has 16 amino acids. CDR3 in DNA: TGTGCCAGCAGCCGTTTCCAGCGGGGGCCCTCCGATACGCAGTATTTT. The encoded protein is CASSRFQRGPSDTQYF.

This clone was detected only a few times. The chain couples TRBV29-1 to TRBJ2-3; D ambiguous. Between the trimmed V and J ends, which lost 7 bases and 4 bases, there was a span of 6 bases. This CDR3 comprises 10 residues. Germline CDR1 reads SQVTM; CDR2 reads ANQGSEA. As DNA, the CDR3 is TGCAGCGGTCGCTCAGATACGCAGTATTTT. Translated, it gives CSGRSDTQYF.

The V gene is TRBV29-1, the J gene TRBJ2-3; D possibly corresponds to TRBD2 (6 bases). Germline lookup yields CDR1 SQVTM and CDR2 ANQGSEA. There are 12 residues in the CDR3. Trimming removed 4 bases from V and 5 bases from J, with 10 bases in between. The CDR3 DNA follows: TGCAGCGTTGGGTCAGCGGGAGATACGCAGTATTTT. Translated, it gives CSVGSAGDTQYF.

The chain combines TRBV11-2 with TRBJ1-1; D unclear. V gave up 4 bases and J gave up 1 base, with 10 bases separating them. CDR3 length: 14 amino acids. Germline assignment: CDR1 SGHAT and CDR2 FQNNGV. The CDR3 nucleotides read TGTGCCAGCAGCTCCATGGGTGGGAACACTGAAGCTTTCTTT. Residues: CASSSMGGNTEAFF.

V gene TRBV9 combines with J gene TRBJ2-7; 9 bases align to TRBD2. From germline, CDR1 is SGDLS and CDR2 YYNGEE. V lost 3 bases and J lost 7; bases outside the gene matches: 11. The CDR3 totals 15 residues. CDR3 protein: CASSARTSGPLEQYF. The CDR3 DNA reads TGTGCCAGCAGCGCCCGAACTAGCGGGCCCCTTGAGCAGTACTTC.

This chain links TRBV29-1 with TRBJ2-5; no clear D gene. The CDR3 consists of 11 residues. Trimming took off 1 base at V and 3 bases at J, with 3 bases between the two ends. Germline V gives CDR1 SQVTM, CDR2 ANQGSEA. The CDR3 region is CSVEVEETQYF. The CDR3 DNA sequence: TGCAGCGTTGAAGTGGAAGAGACCCAGTACTTC.

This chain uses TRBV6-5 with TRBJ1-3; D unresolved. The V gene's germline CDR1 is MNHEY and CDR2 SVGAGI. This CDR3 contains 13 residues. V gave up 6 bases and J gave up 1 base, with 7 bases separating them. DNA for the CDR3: TGTGCCAGCAGGCGGTATTCTGGAAACACCATATATTTT. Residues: CASRRYSGNTIYF.